This T cell receptor beta chain was identified during a study of shared clonotypes between healthy human individuals. This clone has just one count. As yet, its antigen is unknown. Overall study results and limits: Naive subsets generally exceeded memory subsets in estimated richness.

CDR3 length: 15 amino acids. Germline lookup yields CDR1 LNHDA and CDR2 SQIVND (reference sequence). V lost 2 bases and J lost 1, with 11 bases in between. There were no recent acute infections or vaccinations among the donors, who were healthy HIV-negative adults. Repertoires were generated with immunoSEQ multiplex PCR, while TCRdb's copy carries only in-frame clones and drops some. The table records 1,400,000 or so clones, 98% to 99% of them present only once. The clonotype comes from a man aged 25 to 45 in good health. Sequencing was done on a sample of naive CD4+ T cells sorted from blood. Subset defined: CD45RA+ positively selected. The chain employs TRBV19 and TRBJ1-1; D might be TRBD1 (6 bases). The CDR3 DNA reads TGTGCCAGTAGTATATGGGGGCGAGGGAACACTGAAGCTTTCTTT. The encoded protein is CASSIWGRGNTEAFF.